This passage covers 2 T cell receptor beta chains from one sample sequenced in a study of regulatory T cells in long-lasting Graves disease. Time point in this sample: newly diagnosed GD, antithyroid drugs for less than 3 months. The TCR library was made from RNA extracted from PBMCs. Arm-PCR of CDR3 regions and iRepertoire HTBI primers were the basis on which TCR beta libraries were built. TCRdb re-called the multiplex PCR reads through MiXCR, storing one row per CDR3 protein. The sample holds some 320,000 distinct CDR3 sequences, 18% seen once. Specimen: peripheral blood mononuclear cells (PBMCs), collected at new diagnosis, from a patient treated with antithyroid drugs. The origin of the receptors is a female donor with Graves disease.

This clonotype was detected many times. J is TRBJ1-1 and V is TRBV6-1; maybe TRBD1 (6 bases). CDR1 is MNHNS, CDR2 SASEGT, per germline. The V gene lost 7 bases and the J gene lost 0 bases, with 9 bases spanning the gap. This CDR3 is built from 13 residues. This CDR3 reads CASTGQLNTEAFF. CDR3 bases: TGTGCCAGCACCGGACAGTTGAACACTGAAGCTTTCTTT.

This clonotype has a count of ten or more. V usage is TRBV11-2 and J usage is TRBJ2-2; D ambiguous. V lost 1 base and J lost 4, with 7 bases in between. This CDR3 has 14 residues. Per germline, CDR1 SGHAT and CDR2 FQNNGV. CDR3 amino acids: CASSLALITGELFF. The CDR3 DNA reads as TGTGCCAGCAGCTTAGCTCTTATCACCGGGGAGCTGTTTTTT.